The 23 T cell receptor beta chains listed next were all sequenced from one sample in a study of blood T cell repertoires in COVID-19. Generated by immunoSEQ multiplex PCR, the TCRdb table keeps only in-frame clones and is missing some. The sample has tens of thousands of clones, roughly 86% seen once. Sequences were obtained from peripheral blood. The source is a woman of 80 years or more with acute or convalescent COVID-19.

The sample holds a few counts of this clone. The CDR3 DNA is TGTGCCAGCAGTGAAAGTGGACAGGGGAGCAATCAGCCCCAGCATTTT. It translates to CASSESGQGSNQPQHF. V gene TRBV2 combines with J gene TRBJ1-5; 9 bases map to TRBD1. Trimming removed 2 bases from V and 1 base from J; junction bases left unmatched: 3. Germline lookup yields CDR1 SNHLY and CDR2 FYNNEI. The CDR3 has 16 amino acids.

In its sample, this clone was seen once. The genes are TRBV6-5 and TRBJ2-1, with 9 nucleotides matching TRBD1. The V gene end was trimmed by 3 bases and the J gene end by 4 bases; junction bases not matched to a gene: 4. CDR1 and CDR2 from the germline V gene are MNHEY and SVGAGI. This CDR3 has 15 amino acids. CDR3 in amino acids: CASSYTGGAYNEQFF. In DNA form, the CDR3 reads TGTGCCAGCAGTTATACAGGGGGCGCGTACAATGAGCAGTTCTTC.

The V and J genes are TRBV14 and TRBJ2-7, with D possibly being TRBD1 (6 bases). Germline V gives CDR1 SGHDN, CDR2 FVKESK. The CDR3 is 16 amino acids. The germline V and J ends were trimmed by 2 bases and 3 bases, with 17 bases remaining between them. Here the CDR3 reads CASSQNRQAGDYEQYF. The DNA of the CDR3 is TGTGCCAGCAGCCAAAATCGACAGGCTGGGGACTACGAGCAGTACTTC.

This rearrangement joins TRBV5-1 to TRBJ2-5; D remains ambiguous. The CDR3 sequence is 16 residues long. Germline assignment: CDR1 SGHRS and CDR2 YFSETQ. V lost 4 bases, J lost 4 bases, and 20 bases lay in between. In nucleotides, the CDR3 is TGCGCCAGCAGCGATGGAGCGCGGCAAGGTGGAGAGACCCAGTACTTC. This gives the protein CASSDGARQGGETQYF. The variable domain in full, with the rest retrieved from reference TRBV5-1 and TRBJ2-5, is KAGVTQTPRYLIKTRGQQVTLSCSPISGHRSVSWYQQTPGQGLQFLFEYFSETQRNKGNFPGRFSGRQFSNSRSEMNVSTLELGDSALYLCASSDGARQGGETQYFGPGTRLLVL.

The V and J genes are TRBV2 and TRBJ2-4; a possible D gene is TRBD2 (6 bases). Germline CDR1 SNHLY, CDR2 FYNNEI. The CDR3 is 13 amino acids. Trimming pared 8 bases from V and 8 bases from J, leaving 16 bases between. DNA of the CDR3: TGTGCCAGCTTAGCCGGAGGGCGGGACATTCAGTACTTC. Translating gives CASLAGGRDIQYF.

The chain uses TRBV2 and TRBJ1-1, with D perhaps TRBD1 (6 bases). The CDR3 is made up of 13 amino acids. V was cut by 6 bases and J by 1 base, with 9 bases left in between. Germline CDR1 is SNHLY and CDR2 is FYNNEI. The CDR3 coding sequence is TGTGCCAGCAGAACAGGGCCGAACACTGAAGCTTTCTTT. It codes for CASRTGPNTEAFF.

The V gene is TRBV11-2, the J gene TRBJ2-3, with TRBD2 matching 11 bases. CDR3 length: 17 residues. The germline V gene encodes CDR1 SGHAT and CDR2 FQNNGV. Germline trimming cut 4 bases from V and 2 bases from J; bases unmatched to any gene: 8. CDR3 protein: CASSSKLAGAYTDTQYF. In DNA form, the CDR3 reads TGTGCCAGCAGCTCAAAACTAGCGGGGGCCTACACAGATACGCAGTATTTT.

The V gene is TRBV5-1, the J gene TRBJ1-3; TRBD1 aligns across 8 bases. The length of the CDR3 is 17 residues. With V trimmed by 4 bases and J by 0 bases, 9 bases remained unmatched. The germline CDR1 and CDR2 sequences are SGHRS and YFSETQ. The CDR3 reads CASSPGQGGGSGNTIYF. The CDR3 DNA follows: TGCGCCAGCAGCCCCGGACAGGGCGGGGGCTCTGGAAACACCATATATTTT.

This sequence joins TRBV6-5 and TRBJ1-3; possible D gene TRBD1, 5 bases. Germline V gives CDR1 MNHEY, CDR2 SVGAGI. V was trimmed by 5 bases and J by 4 bases, leaving 9 bases between them. This CDR3 is built from 13 residues. This CDR3 is CASSRQRGNTIYF. In DNA form, the CDR3 reads TGTGCCAGCAGTCGACAGCGCGGAAACACCATATATTTT.

Concerning this clone: The same CDR3 also results from other DNA sequences found in this sample. The chain has TRBV28 and TRBJ2-5; 8 bases are a match to TRBD1. The germline V gene has CDR1 MDHEN and CDR2 SYDVKM. The CDR3 runs 14 residues. V lost 5 bases, J lost 5 bases, and 7 bases stayed unmatched. CDR3: CASSPGQGGETQYF. The CDR3 DNA reads as TGTGCCAGCAGTCCTGGACAGGGCGGGGAGACCCAGTACTTC.

The chain has TRBV29-1 and TRBJ2-1; 9 nucleotides align to TRBD1. CDR3 length equals 14 residues. With 2 bases clipped from V and 8 bases from J, the junction kept 7 bases outside the gene matches. Germline V gene lookup returns CDR1 SQVTM and CDR2 ANQGSEA. This CDR3 is CSVELGQGGDEQFF. CDR3 coding DNA: TGCAGCGTTGAACTGGGACAGGGTGGCGATGAGCAGTTCTTC.

In its sample, this clone was seen once. This sequence joins TRBV5-1 and TRBJ1-4; D remains ambiguous. Per germline, CDR1 SGHRS and CDR2 YFSETQ. V dropped 6 bases and J dropped 0 bases, with 9 bases sitting between them. This CDR3 spans 14 amino acids. The CDR3 here is CASTGTSTNEKLFF. DNA for the CDR3: TGCGCCAGCACGGGAACATCAACTAATGAAAAACTGTTTTTT. The variable domain in full, with the rest retrieved from reference TRBV5-1 and TRBJ1-4, is KAGVTQTPRYLIKTRGQQVTLSCSPISGHRSVSWYQQTPGQGLQFLFEYFSETQRNKGNFPGRFSGRQFSNSRSEMNVSTLELGDSALYLCASTGTSTNEKLFFGSGTQLSVL.

The V call is TRBV20-1, the J call TRBJ2-5, with TRBD1 matching over 10 bases. Losses at the gene ends were 8 bases for V and 8 bases for J; bases not matched to a gene: 5. CDR1 is DFQATT, CDR2 SNEGSKA, per germline (reference sequence). The CDR3 totals 11 residues. DNA for the CDR3: TGCAGTAGTTGGGACAGGGGAACCCAGTACTTC. Translation: CSSWDRGTQYF.

This clone was counted once. The genes are TRBV6-5 and TRBJ2-1; D might be TRBD1 (6 bases). V lost 6 bases and J lost 6, with 12 bases in between. The CDR3 is 13 amino acids. Germline lookup yields CDR1 MNHEY and CDR2 SVGAGI. The CDR3 nucleotides read TGTGCCAGCAGAACGGACAGAAGCAATGAGCAGTTCTTC. It codes for CASRTDRSNEQFF.

The CDR3 region is CARNGNHQPYEQYF. CDR3 bases: TGTGCCAGAAATGGCAACCACCAACCCTACGAGCAGTACTTC. The chain employs TRBV21-1 and TRBJ2-7; TRBD1 was called by the table and not checked on the DNA. TRBV21-1 is shown as a pseudogene. This CDR3 spans 14 amino acids.

CDR3 nucleotides: TGTGCCAGTACCCGAGACTACGGGGGGAATCAGCCCCAGCATTTT. Amino acids: CASTRDYGGNQPQHF. The chain uses TRBV19 and TRBJ1-5; perhaps TRBD1 as D (5 bases). Deletions cut 7 bases from V and 4 bases from J, with 17 bases between. The CDR3 runs to 15 residues. The germline CDR1 and CDR2 sequences are LNHDA and SQIVND (reference sequence).

The chain employs TRBV20-1 and TRBJ2-1; D is possibly TRBD2 (7 bases). This CDR3 is 16 amino acids long. Germline V CDR1 and CDR2: DFQATT, SNEGSKA (reference sequence). The germline V and J ends were trimmed by 3 bases and 11 bases, with 26 bases remaining between them. CDR3 in amino acids: CSASGSGGGTTMKQFF. The CDR3 nucleotides read TGCAGTGCTAGTGGTTCCGGCGGGGGCACTACAATGAAGCAGTTCTTC.

The chain uses TRBV10-3 and TRBJ2-7; 7 bases agree with TRBD1. Germline loops: CDR1 ENHRY, CDR2 SYGVKD. The CDR3 spans 15 residues. V shed 0 bases, J shed 2 bases, and the junction held 4 bases outside the gene matches. CDR3 region: CAISESNGQAYEQYF. In DNA, the CDR3 is TGTGCCATCAGTGAGTCGAATGGACAGGCCTACGAGCAGTACTTC.

CDR3 bases: TGTGCCAGCAGCTTAAGTCCTCGGGGTAGCGGGGTATACAATGAGCAGTTCTTC. The encoded protein is CASSLSPRGSGVYNEQFF. This sequence joins TRBV11-2 and TRBJ2-1, with 8 bases that match TRBD2. CDR3 size: 18 residues. V lost 2 bases to trimming and J lost 4 bases; unmatched junction nucleotides: 13. CDR1 is SGHAT, CDR2 FQNNGV, per germline.

This chain uses TRBV7-2 with TRBJ2-3, with TRBD1 matching over 11 bases. The V gene's germline CDR1 is SGHTA and CDR2 FQGNSA. Trimming at V came to 5 bases and at J to 4 bases, leaving 2 bases not matched to a gene. This CDR3 spans 14 amino acids. CDR3 region: CASSEDRGPDTQYF. In DNA, the CDR3 is TGTGCCAGCAGCGAGGACAGGGGGCCAGATACGCAGTATTTT.

The V and J genes are TRBV6-6 and TRBJ2-7; TRBD1 matches 8 bases. V lost 6 bases, J lost 0 bases, and 7 bases stayed unmatched. Germline CDR1 MNHNY, CDR2 SVGAGI (reference sequence). This CDR3 spans 15 amino acids. This CDR3 reads CASSIGTGISYEQYF. The DNA of the CDR3 is TGTGCCAGCAGCATCGGGACAGGCATCTCCTACGAGCAGTACTTC.

The J gene is TRBJ2-5, the V gene TRBV9; 9 bases agree with TRBD2. The germline CDR1 and CDR2 sequences are SGDLS and YYNGEE. V dropped 0 bases and J dropped 5; count of bases not matched to a gene: 8. CDR3 size: 16 residues. CDR3 protein: CASSVAPTSGRETQYF. The DNA for the CDR3 is TGTGCCAGCAGCGTAGCTCCGACTAGCGGACGGGAGACCCAGTACTTC.

The chain recombines TRBV15 with TRBJ1-4; D gene unclear. Germline CDR1 LNHNV, CDR2 YYDKDF (reference sequence). Deletions cut 3 bases from V and 10 bases from J, with 9 bases between. This CDR3 comprises 12 residues. Written as DNA, the CDR3 is TGTGCCACCAGCAGCTTTCTAGGAAAACTGTTTTTT. Residues: CATSSFLGKLFF.